Listed here is a single TCR beta chain. The sample comes from a study of blood T cell repertoires in COVID-19. Measured with immunoSEQ multiplex PCR; TCRdb has only the in-frame clones, and not every one. The sample has 250,000 to 400,000 clones, about nine tenths seen once. Germline lookup yields CDR1 MNHEY and CDR2 SMNVEV (reference sequence). The CDR3 runs to 15 residues. The germline V and J ends were trimmed by 2 bases and 8 bases, with 13 bases remaining between them. V and J are TRBV27 and TRBJ1-6; D possibly corresponds to TRBD1 (6 bases). The TCR originated in a woman aged 25 to 45 with COVID-19, enrolled during active disease. Material for sequencing was peripheral blood. CDR3 sequence: CASSLLGQPYSPLHF. The DNA of the CDR3 is TGTGCCAGCAGTTTACTTGGACAGCCTTATTCACCCCTCCACTTT.